Listed here are 19 T cell receptor beta chains from one sample, sequenced in a study of blood T cell repertoires in COVID-19. The data were produced by immunoSEQ multiplex PCR, yet TCRdb's version contains in-frame clones alone and is incomplete. The sample has roughly 140,000 clones; approximately 87% are singletons. Sequencing input: PBMCs or T cells enriched from blood (not recorded which). These receptors were taken from a man aged 55 to 70 who had recovered from COVID-19.

This chain joins TRBV27 and TRBJ2-5, with D tentatively TRBD2 (5 bases). The germline gives CDR1 MNHEY, CDR2 SMNVEV (reference sequence). The length of the CDR3 is 12 residues. With 8 bases removed from V and 5 bases from J, the gap between germline ends came to 12 bases. CDR3 in amino acids: CASSRVGETQYF. CDR3 bases: TGTGCCAGCTCGAGGGTGGGGGAGACCCAGTACTTC.

This clone was found a few times. The chain recombines TRBV30 with TRBJ1-5; D ambiguous. The germline V and J ends were trimmed by 2 bases and 10 bases, with 15 bases remaining between them. Germline CDR1 and CDR2: GTSNPN and SVGIG (reference sequence). CDR3 length equals 13 residues. The CDR3 region is CAWSLRGASPQHF. The DNA for the CDR3 is TGTGCCTGGAGTCTCCGGGGTGCGTCCCCCCAGCATTTT.

The chain employs TRBV4-1 and TRBJ2-2; no reliable D call. Trimming pared 4 bases from V and 3 bases from J, leaving 3 bases between. CDR3 length equals 12 residues. The germline V gene encodes CDR1 MGHRA and CDR2 YSYEKL. As DNA, the CDR3 is TGCGCCAGCAGCCCTTACACCGGGGAGCTGTTTTTT. Protein product: CASSPYTGELFF.

The chain uses TRBV6-5 and TRBJ2-2; tentative D call: TRBD2 (6 bases). The germline V gene encodes CDR1 MNHEY and CDR2 SVGAGI. The CDR3 runs to 14 residues. Trimming pared 11 bases from V and 0 bases from J, leaving 13 bases between. Here the CDR3 DNA reads TGTGCCGTCCGGAGGGGCACGAACACCGGGGAGCTGTTTTTT. It is translated as CAVRRGTNTGELFF.

CDR3 protein: CASIQGGLTYEQYF. The DNA for the CDR3 is TGTGCCAGCATACAGGGGGGACTCACCTACGAGCAGTACTTC. The V gene is TRBV28, the J gene TRBJ2-7; 8 nucleotides line up with TRBD1. The CDR3 runs 14 residues. The V and J ends lost 7 bases and 2 bases, in that order; junction bases with no gene match: 7. In germline, CDR1 is MDHEN, CDR2 SYDVKM. The whole variable domain, remainder taken from reference TRBV28 and TRBJ2-7, is DVKVTQSSRYLVKRTGEKVFLECVQDMDHENMFWYRQDPGLGLRLIYFSYDVKMKEKGDIPEGYSVSREKKERFSLILESASTNQTSMYLCASIQGGLTYEQYFGPGTRLTVT.

This chain links TRBV28 with TRBJ1-5, with a possible D match to TRBD1 (6 bases). V lost 2 bases and J 3 bases, leaving 17 bases between the germline ends. Looked up from germline, CDR1 is MDHEN and CDR2 is SYDVKM. The CDR3 is 17 amino acids. The CDR3 loop reads CASSLGVTGLSNQPQHF. The CDR3 nucleotides are TGTGCCAGCAGTTTAGGGGTCACAGGGTTATCCAATCAGCCCCAGCATTTT.

In its sample, this clone was seen a few times. This chain connects TRBV9 to TRBJ1-1; no firm D call. The CDR3 has 13 residues. CDR1 is SGDLS, CDR2 YYNGEE, per germline. The V end was cut by 0 bases, the J end by 4 bases, with 7 bases between. CDR3 nucleotide sequence: TGTGCCAGCAGCGTAGGGCGGGGCACTGAAGCTTTCTTT. It is translated as CASSVGRGTEAFF.

J is TRBJ1-1 and V is TRBV30; tentatively, D is TRBD1 (5 bases). Deletions cut 6 bases from V and 8 bases from J, with 16 bases between. CDR1 and CDR2 (germline): GTSNPN, SVGIG (reference sequence). The CDR3 sequence is 12 residues long. CDR3 coding DNA: TGTGCCTGCAAAGTGGGGGGGTTGGAAGCTTTCTTT. Its translation: CACKVGGLEAFF.

This sequence joins TRBV6-5 and TRBJ1-5, with 8 nucleotides matching TRBD1. Trimming at V came to 10 bases and at J to 6 bases, leaving 14 bases not matched to a gene. Germline lookup yields CDR1 MNHEY and CDR2 SVGAGI. The CDR3 totals 15 residues. The CDR3 DNA sequence: TGTGCCATCCGGCGGGTTGACAGGGGATTTCAGCCCCAGCATTTT. Its translation is CAIRRVDRGFQPQHF.

This chain joins TRBV7-9 and TRBJ2-7; 7 bases line up with TRBD1. J lost 6 bases, V lost 6 bases, and 8 bases had no gene match. The CDR3 is 13 amino acids. Germline lookup yields CDR1 SEHNR and CDR2 FQNEAQ (reference sequence). The CDR3 sequence: CASRGGGPTEQYF. The CDR3 nucleotides read TGTGCCAGCAGAGGGGGCGGACCCACCGAGCAGTACTTC.

The chain employs TRBV19 and TRBJ2-3, with a weak D call TRBD1 (6 bases). V dropped 9 bases and J dropped 2 bases, with 15 bases sitting between them. Per germline, CDR1 LNHDA and CDR2 SQIVND (reference sequence). The CDR3 has 14 amino acids. In nucleotides, the CDR3 is TGTGCCAGCACTTGGGGGACACACACAGATACGCAGTATTTT. This gives the protein CASTWGTHTDTQYF.

The chain couples TRBV7-3 to TRBJ2-1; 7 bases map to TRBD1. This CDR3 is built from 15 residues. The trim removed 3 bases at V and 7 bases at J, leaving 9 bases unmatched. Germline V gives CDR1 SGHTA, CDR2 FQGTGA. The CDR3 is CASSFIRQGMNEQFF. The CDR3 DNA follows: TGTGCCAGCAGCTTCATCCGACAGGGTATGAATGAGCAGTTCTTC.

The chain has TRBV19 and TRBJ2-7; possible D gene TRBD2, 6 bases. Between the trimmed V and J ends, which lost 5 bases and 6 bases, there was a span of 17 bases. The CDR3 spans 14 residues. Per the germline V gene, CDR1 is LNHDA and CDR2 is SQIVND (reference sequence). The CDR3 loop reads CASSEGRRASEQYF. The CDR3 region has the DNA TGTGCCAGTAGTGAGGGACGGAGGGCCTCCGAGCAGTACTTC. The entire variable domain, with the rest obtained from reference TRBV19 and TRBJ2-7, is as follows: DGGITQSPKYLFRKEGQNVTLSCEQNLNHDAMYWYRQDPGQGLRLIYYSQIVNDFQKGDIAEGYSVSREKKESFPLTVTSAQKNPTAFYLCASSEGRRASEQYFGPGTRLTVT.

The chain couples TRBV5-3 to TRBJ2-3; D is uncertain. TRBV5-3 is noted as an ORF with a role that remains uncertain. There are 14 residues in the CDR3. Trimming removed 0 bases from V and 4 bases from J, with 9 bases in between. The CDR3 here is CARSLVPVPDTQYF. The CDR3 nucleotides are TGTGCCAGAAGCTTGGTTCCCGTTCCAGATACGCAGTATTTT.

The chain is built from TRBV9 and TRBJ1-4; 9 nucleotides align to TRBD1. Germline CDR1 SGDLS, CDR2 YYNGEE. The CDR3 has 16 residues. Trimming took 2 bases from V and 8 from J; bases not matched to a gene: 10. Here the CDR3 DNA reads TGTGCCAGCAGCGTGGGGGCGGGACAGGGACACGAAAAACTGTTTTTT. This codes for CASSVGAGQGHEKLFF.

This chain connects TRBV6-5 to TRBJ1-2; D remains ambiguous. Germline CDR1 MNHEY, CDR2 SVGAGI. V was cut by 8 bases and J by 6 bases, with 13 bases left in between. The CDR3 is made up of 12 amino acids. CDR3 nucleotides: TGTGCCAGCCTCTTAAAGAGGGATGGCTACACCTTC. As protein: CASLLKRDGYTF.

V is TRBV28 and J is TRBJ1-5; D is possibly TRBD1 (6 bases). V lost 4 bases and J 2 bases, leaving 15 bases between the germline ends. The germline CDR1 and CDR2 sequences are MDHEN and SYDVKM. The CDR3 has 16 residues. This chain's CDR3 is CASSWGGGLGNQPQHF. For the CDR3, the DNA is TGTGCCAGCAGTTGGGGTGGGGGCCTCGGCAATCAGCCCCAGCATTTT.

This rearrangement joins TRBV11-2 to TRBJ1-6; D ambiguous. The germline gives CDR1 SGHAT, CDR2 FQNNGV. Trimming removed 6 bases at V and 9 bases at J, with 18 bases between. This CDR3 contains 15 residues. The CDR3 loop reads CASRGATVMASPLHF. The CDR3 nucleotides are TGTGCCAGCAGGGGCGCTACAGTAATGGCTTCACCCCTCCACTTT.

This clone appeared once. J is TRBJ2-7 and V is TRBV18; D gene uncertain. The germline CDR1 and CDR2 sequences are KGHSH and LQKENI. CDR3 length: 11 amino acids. V gave up 6 bases and J gave up 3 bases, with 6 bases separating them. Here the CDR3 reads CASSFRYEQYF. The CDR3 nucleotides read TGTGCCAGCTCGTTCCGCTACGAGCAGTACTTC. Full variable domain (remainder filled in from reference TRBV18 and TRBJ2-7): NAGVMQNPRHLVRRRGQEARLRCSPMKGHSHVYWYRQLPEEGLKFMVYLQKENIIDESGMPKERFSAEFPKEGPSILRIQQVVRGDSAAYFCASSFRYEQYFGPGTRLTVT.